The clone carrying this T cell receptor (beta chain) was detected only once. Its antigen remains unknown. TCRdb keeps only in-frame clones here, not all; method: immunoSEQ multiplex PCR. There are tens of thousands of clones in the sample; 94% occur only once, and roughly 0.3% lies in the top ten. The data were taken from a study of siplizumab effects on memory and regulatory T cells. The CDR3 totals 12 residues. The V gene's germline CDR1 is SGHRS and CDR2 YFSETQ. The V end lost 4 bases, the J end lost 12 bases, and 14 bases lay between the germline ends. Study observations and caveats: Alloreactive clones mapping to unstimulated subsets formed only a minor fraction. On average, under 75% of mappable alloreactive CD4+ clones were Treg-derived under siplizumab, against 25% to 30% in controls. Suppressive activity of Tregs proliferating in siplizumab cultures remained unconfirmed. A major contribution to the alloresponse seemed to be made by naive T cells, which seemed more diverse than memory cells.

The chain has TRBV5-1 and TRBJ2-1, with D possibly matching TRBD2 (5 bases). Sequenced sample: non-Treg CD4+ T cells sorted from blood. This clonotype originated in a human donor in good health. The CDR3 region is CASSPSGRVQFF. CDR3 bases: TGCGCCAGCAGCCCAAGCGGTAGAGTGCAGTTCTTC.